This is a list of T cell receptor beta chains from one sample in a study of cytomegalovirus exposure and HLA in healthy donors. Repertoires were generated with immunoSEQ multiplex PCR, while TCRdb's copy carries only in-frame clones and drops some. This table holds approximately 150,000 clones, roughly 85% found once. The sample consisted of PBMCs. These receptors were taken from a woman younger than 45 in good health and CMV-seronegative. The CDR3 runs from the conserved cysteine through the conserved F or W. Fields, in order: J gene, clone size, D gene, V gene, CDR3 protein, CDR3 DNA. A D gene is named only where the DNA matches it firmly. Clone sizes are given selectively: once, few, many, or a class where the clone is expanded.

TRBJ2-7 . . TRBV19 CASRGAGRSYEQYF TGTGCCAGTAGAGGAGCAGGGCGCTCCTACGAGCAGTACTTC
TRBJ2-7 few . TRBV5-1 CASSFSQGSEQYF TGCGCCAGCAGCTTTTCTCAGGGTAGCGAGCAGTACTTC
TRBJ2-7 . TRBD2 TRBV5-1 CASSPRTSASYEQYF TGCGCCAGCAGCCCACGGACTAGCGCGTCCTACGAGCAGTACTTC
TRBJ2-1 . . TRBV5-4 CASSLGWPAGYNEQFF TGTGCCAGCAGCTTGGGTTGGCCCGCGGGATACAATGAGCAGTTCTTC
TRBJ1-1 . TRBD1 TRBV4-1 CASSQGGTEHTEAFF TGCGCCAGCAGCCAAGGGGGGACAGAGCACACTGAAGCTTTCTTT
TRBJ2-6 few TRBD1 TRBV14 CASHRGRSGANVLTF TGTGCCAGCCACAGGGGTCGCTCTGGGGCCAACGTCCTGACTTTC
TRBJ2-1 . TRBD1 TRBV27 CASSQDRGMDEQFF TGTGCCAGCAGCCAGGACAGGGGGATGGATGAGCAGTTCTTC
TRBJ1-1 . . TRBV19 CASSPQGRPRGTEAFF TGTGCCAGTAGTCCACAAGGCAGGCCCCGGGGCACTGAAGCTTTCTTT
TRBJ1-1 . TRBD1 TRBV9 CASSASQGAGTEAFF TGTGCCAGCAGCGCCTCCCAGGGGGCCGGCACTGAAGCTTTCTTT
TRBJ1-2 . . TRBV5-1 CASSSMGGLGYTF TGCGCCAGCAGCTCTATGGGGGGGCTGGGCTACACCTTC
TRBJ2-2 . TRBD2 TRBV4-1 CASSQRMAGVGGGELFF TGCGCCAGCAGCCAAAGGATGGCGGGAGTGGGGGGCGGGGAGCTGTTTTTT
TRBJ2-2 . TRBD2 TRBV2 CASSGLAGNIGELFF TGTGCCAGCAGTGGACTAGCGGGAAACATCGGGGAGCTGTTTTTT
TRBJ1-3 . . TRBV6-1 CATRHRSGNTIYF TGTGCCACCAGACACCGCTCTGGAAACACCATATATTTT
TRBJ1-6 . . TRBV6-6 CASSPPPEAKLPLHF TGTGCCAGCAGTCCCCCTCCTGAGGCAAAGCTGCCCCTCCACTTT
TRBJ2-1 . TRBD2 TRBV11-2 CASSRVWGGNEQFF TGTGCCAGCAGCCGGGTATGGGGGGGCAATGAGCAGTTCTTC
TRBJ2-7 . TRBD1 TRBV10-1 CASSDPGTGPYEQYF TGCGCCAGCAGTGATCCCGGGACAGGTCCCTACGAGCAGTACTTC
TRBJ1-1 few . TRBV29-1 CSVGNTGGERTGEAFF TGCAGCGTTGGCAACACCGGGGGTGAACGAACGGGTGAAGCTTTCTTT
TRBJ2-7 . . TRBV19 CASSRVLFGYEQYF TGTGCTAGCTCGCGAGTTCTGTTTGGCTACGAGCAGTACTTC
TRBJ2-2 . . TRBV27 CASSHTITGELFF TGTGCCAGCAGTCACACGATCACCGGGGAGCTGTTTTTT
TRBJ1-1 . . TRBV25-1 CASSEYNGGAEAFF TGTGCCAGCAGTGAATATAATGGGGGGGCTGAAGCTTTCTTT
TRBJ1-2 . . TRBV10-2 CASSGQAGGVGYTF TGCGCCAGCAGTGGACAGGCTGGAGGTGTTGGCTACACCTTC
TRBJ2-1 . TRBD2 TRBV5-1 CASSFGSGTSGSNEQFF TGCGCCAGCAGCTTCGGGTCCGGGACTAGCGGGAGTAATGAGCAGTTCTTC